This TCR beta chain appears in the sequencing data of a study of T cell responses to AZD1222 COVID-19 vaccine. For the study at large: Pooling was applied to second doses at about 4 or about 12 weeks.

Using immunoSEQ multiplex PCR, the repertoire was profiled, and TCRdb retains in-frame clones only, with some absent. This table holds fewer than 130,000 clones, 81% found once. With respect to this clone: The antigen remains undetermined.

Study-wide results and caveats: The breadth and depth of Spike-specific TCRs increased once two AZD1222 doses had been given. Spike-spanning, vaccine-associated CD4 TCRs were dominant at 160-218 and 743-854. Among the donors, most were white British and more were female, and clonal diversity was possibly underestimated.

Germline V gene sequence: CDR1 SNHLY, CDR2 FYNNEI. The CDR3 loop spans 14 amino acids. The germline V and J ends were trimmed by 6 bases and 2 bases, with 11 bases remaining between them. The clonotype originates from an adult in good health. The genes are TRBV2 and TRBJ1-5, with a weak D call TRBD1 (6 bases). This specimen was peripheral blood, taken on day 0 of AZD1222 vaccination. The CDR3 protein is CASRPNRGNQPQHF. The DNA of the CDR3 is TGTGCCAGCAGGCCGAACAGGGGCAATCAGCCCCAGCATTTT.